This note documents a single T cell receptor beta chain sequence. Its matching antigen is unknown. Donors contributed one heparinised blood draw apiece, averaging roughly 100 mL. The data were obtained in a study of beta chain features in type 1 diabetes. The isolated RNA, all of it, was reverse transcribed, so expressed TCRB transcripts were what got sequenced. Repertoires were generated with immunoSEQ multiplex PCR, while TCRdb's copy carries only in-frame clones and drops some. Of 95,000 to 150,000 clones listed, about 15% are singletons. Trimming pared 4 bases from V and 2 bases from J, leaving 11 bases between. This CDR3 region has 14 residues. Per the germline V gene, CDR1 is LGHNA and CDR2 is YSLEER. Regarding the study as a whole: PCR may have favored shorter templates equally in patients and controls. Shortening that was moderate but significant affected the TCRB CDR3s of Type 1 diabetes patients in all four CD4+ subsets.

The material sequenced was central memory CD4+ T cells from blood. The J gene is TRBJ1-2, the V gene TRBV4-3; D may be TRBD1 (6 bases). The origin of this receptor is a man aged 25-40 years with type 1 diabetes. CDR3 sequence (DNA): TGCGCCAGCAGCCGACCTGACAGGAACTATGGCTACACCTTC. Its translation: CASSRPDRNYGYTF.